This T cell receptor (beta chain) was identified during a study of T cells in Graves' hyperthyroidism and ophthalmopathy. Study background: Peripheral blood was collected at initial diagnosis, before any treatment.

This clonotype was detected many times. Its matching antigen is unknown. Deletions cut 10 bases from V and 0 bases from J, with 12 bases between. Germline values: CDR1 SGHAT, CDR2 FQDESV (reference sequence). The CDR3 sequence is 13 residues long. Clinical symptoms, serum thyroxine and TRAb, thyroid ultrasound and orbital computed tomography together formed the diagnostic basis. It was less than 13 ml of fresh peripheral blood that supplied the PBMCs. TCR beta CDR3 region amplification was performed from RNA transcripts. The study used the HTBI primer set for a first-round RT-PCR of the TCR CDR3. MiXCR, applied by TCRdb to the multiplex PCR reads, yields one record per CDR3 protein. The sample contains a few hundred thousand distinct CDR3 sequences, 20% to 25% of which appear only once. Study conclusions and caveats: Most thyroid clonotypes expanded above 0.001 appeared in blood too.

This clonotype originated in a woman in her seventies with Graves' ophthalmopathy. Sequencing was carried out using blood. The chain is built from TRBV11-1 and TRBJ2-5, with D possibly called TRBD1 or TRBD2 (5 bases each). CDR3 coding DNA: TGTGCCAAGACCAGGGAGCACCAAGAGACCCAGTACTTC. This translates into CAKTREHQETQYF.